This TCR beta chain was sequenced in a study of graft-versus-host responses after intestinal transplantation. This clone appeared a few times. The antigen is undetermined. Using immunoSEQ multiplex PCR, the repertoire was profiled, and TCRdb retains in-frame clones only, with some absent. The repertoire consists of 96,000 or so clones, with roughly nine tenths occurring once and the leading ten covering over 0.15%. CDR1 is MNHNS, CDR2 SASEGT, per germline. V lost 5 bases and J lost 7; bases outside the gene matches: 6. The CDR3 has 14 amino acids. V is TRBV6-1 and J is TRBJ1-4; 8 bases are shared with TRBD1. The sequencing used unstimulated CD4+ T cells sorted from spleen or lymph node cells, collected before intestinal transplant. This TCR came from a human donor who received an intestinal transplant. CDR3 DNA: TGTGCCAGCAGTTTTACAGGGGGAGTTGAAAAACTGTTTTTT. It encodes CASSFTGGVEKLFF.